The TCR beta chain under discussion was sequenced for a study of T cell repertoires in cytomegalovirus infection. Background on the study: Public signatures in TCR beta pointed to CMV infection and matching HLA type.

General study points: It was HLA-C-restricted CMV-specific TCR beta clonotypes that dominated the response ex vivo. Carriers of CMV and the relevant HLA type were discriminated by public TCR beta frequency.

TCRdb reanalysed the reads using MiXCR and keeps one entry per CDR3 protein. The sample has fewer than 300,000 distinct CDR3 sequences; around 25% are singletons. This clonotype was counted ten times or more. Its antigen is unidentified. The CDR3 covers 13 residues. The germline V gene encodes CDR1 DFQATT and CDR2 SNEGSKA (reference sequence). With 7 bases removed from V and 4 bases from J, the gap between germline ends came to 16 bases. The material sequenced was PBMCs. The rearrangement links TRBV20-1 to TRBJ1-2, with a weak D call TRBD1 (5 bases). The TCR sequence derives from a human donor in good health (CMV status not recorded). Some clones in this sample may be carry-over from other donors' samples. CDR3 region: CSVGTPSGYGYTF. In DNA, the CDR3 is TGCAGTGTGGGGACCCCATCGGGCTATGGCTACACCTTC.